The 8 T cell receptor beta chains below all came from one sample that was sequenced in a study of monozygotic twins with inflammatory bowel disease. TCRdb re-called the 5' RACE reads and shows each CDR3 protein once, DNA omitted. The sample spans 110,000 to 150,000 distinct CDR3 sequences; the ten largest clones claim more than 0.95%. Sequencing was done on a sample of blood. The receptors come from a human donor with ulcerative colitis or Crohn's disease, or a healthy co-twin of an affected twin (not recorded which).

The V and J genes are TRBV29-1 and TRBJ2-5; TCRdb's D gene call, TRBD1, goes unchecked for lack of DNA. The CDR3 extends over 12 amino acids. The germline gives CDR1 SQVTM, CDR2 ANQGSEA. The CDR3 spells CSVGGTQETQYF.

V is TRBV4-3 and J is TRBJ2-7. The CDR3 is made up of 15 amino acids. Germline assignment: CDR1 LGHNA and CDR2 YSLEER. This CDR3 reads CASSQDHHSSYEQYF.

V and J are TRBV27 and TRBJ2-3; the D gene TCRdb calls, TRBD2, cannot be checked with no DNA. Per the germline V gene, CDR1 is MNHEY and CDR2 is SMNVEV (reference sequence). The CDR3 has 19 amino acids. The CDR3 spells CASRLYPPRLAGLTDTQYF.

The chain couples TRBV19 to TRBJ1-5; TCRdb's D call of TRBD1 is untestable without DNA. Germline CDR1 and CDR2: LNHDA and SQIVND (reference sequence). The CDR3 runs to 17 residues. This CDR3 is CASSTTPRPLPNQPQHF. Filled out from reference TRBV19 and TRBJ1-5, the complete variable domain reads DGGITQSPKYLFRKEGQNVTLSCEQNLNHDAMYWYRQDPGQGLRLIYYSQIVNDFQKGDIAEGYSVSREKKESFPLTVTSAQKNPTAFYLCASSTTPRPLPNQPQHFGDGTRLSIL.

V and J are TRBV20-1 and TRBJ2-7; TCRdb's D call of TRBD2 is untestable without DNA. This CDR3 spans 16 amino acids. Looked up from germline, CDR1 is DFQATT and CDR2 is SNEGSKA (reference sequence). CDR3 sequence: CSARDDLRPASYEQYF.

This chain joins TRBV13 and TRBJ2-3; checking the TCRdb D call of TRBD1 is not possible without DNA. CDR1 is PRHDT, CDR2 FYEKMQ, per germline (reference sequence). The CDR3 is 16 amino acids. The CDR3 sequence: CASSLRDGTETDTQYF. The variable domain in full, with the rest retrieved from reference TRBV13 and TRBJ2-3, is AAGVIQSPRHLIKEKRETATLKCYPIPRHDTVYWYQQGPGQDPQFLISFYEKMQSDKGSIPDRFSAQQFSDYHSELNMSSLELGDSALYFCASSLRDGTETDTQYFGPGTRLTVL.

This chain joins TRBV7-2 and TRBJ2-2; TCRdb designates TRBD1, a call that cannot be tested without DNA. The length of the CDR3 is 17 residues. Germline CDR1 and CDR2: SGHTA and FQGNSA. The CDR3 is CASRFRASGTGTGELFF. Based on the CDR3 plus reference TRBV7-2 and TRBJ2-2, the full variable domain is GAGVSQSPSNKVTEKGKDVELRCDPISGHTALYWYRQSLGQGLEFLIYFQGNSAPDKSGLPSDRFSAERTGGSVSTLTIQRTQQEDSAVYLCASRFRASGTGTGELFFGEGSRLTVL.

The chain couples TRBV11-3 to TRBJ2-1. CDR3 size: 15 residues. CDR1 and CDR2 from the germline V gene are SGHNT and YENEEA. The CDR3 sequence is CASSFGRSSYNEQFF.